This note documents a single T cell receptor (beta chain) sequence. Trimming removed 3 bases at V and 2 bases at J, with 13 bases between. The germline V gene encodes CDR1 ENHRY and CDR2 SYGVKD. The CDR3 is 15 amino acids. The entry originates in a study of shared clonotypes between healthy human individuals. The protocol was immunoSEQ multiplex PCR, while the TCRdb copy is restricted to in-frame clones and leaves out a portion. The sample consists of roughly 1.5 million clones, under 99% of them appearing once. Sequencing was performed on naive CD4+ T cells sorted from blood. The subset was: CD45RA+ positively selected. This sequence originates from a man aged 25 to 45 in good health. The rearrangement joins TRBV10-3 to TRBJ1-1; a weak D match, TRBD1 (6 bases). The CDR3 sequence: CAISEWKQGNTEAFF. The CDR3 bases are TGTGCCATCAGTGAATGGAAACAGGGAAACACTGAAGCTTTCTTT.